These 28 T cell receptor beta chains originate from one sample sequenced in a study of T cell responses to AZD1222 COVID-19 vaccine. Clones were sequenced by immunoSEQ multiplex PCR, and TCRdb holds only the in-frame ones, with some missing. This repertoire shows some 140,000 clones, more than 90% found once; its top ten account for 15% to 20%. The sequenced sample was peripheral blood, obtained on day 0 of AZD1222 vaccination. These receptors all stem from an adult in good health.

The CDR3 loop reads CAWRTRGRGETQYF. Written as DNA, the CDR3 is TGTGCCTGGAGGACCAGGGGGCGCGGCGAGACCCAGTACTTC. The V call is TRBV30, the J call TRBJ2-5; 8 bases are a match to TRBD1. From germline, CDR1 is GTSNPN and CDR2 SVGIG (reference sequence). The length of the CDR3 is 14 residues. The ends lost 3 bases at V and 5 bases at J; junction bases unmatched: 8. Complete variable domain (other parts from reference TRBV30 and TRBJ2-5): SQTIHQWPATLVQPVGSPLSLECTVEGTSNPNLYWYRQAAGRGLQLLFYSVGIGQISSEVPQNLSASRPQDRQFILSSKKLLLSDSGFYLCAWRTRGRGETQYFGPGTRLLVL.

A single count supports this clone. This chain joins TRBV4-2 and TRBJ1-5; D uncertain. Trimming shortened V by 0 bases and J by 0 bases, and 15 bases separated the two germline ends. Germline lookup yields CDR1 LGHNA and CDR2 YNFKEQ. CDR3 length: 18 amino acids. CDR3 bases: TGTGCCAGCAGCCAAGAGGTCCCAGGAAGCTATAGCAATCAGCCCCAGCATTTT. Its translation is CASSQEVPGSYSNQPQHF.

This rearrangement joins TRBV5-6 to TRBJ2-1; 8 bases fit TRBD2. Germline-derived CDR1 and CDR2 are SGHDT and YYEEEE. This CDR3 is built from 15 residues. Trimming took 1 base from V and 5 from J; bases not matched to a gene: 5. CDR3 sequence reads: CASSLRGRYHNEQFF. In DNA, the CDR3 is TGTGCCAGCAGCTTGCGCGGGAGGTACCACAATGAGCAGTTCTTC.

The rearrangement joins TRBV7-3 to TRBJ2-4, with a tentative D call TRBD1 (6 bases). CDR3 length: 13 residues. The germline CDR1 and CDR2 sequences are SGHTA and FQGTGA. V lost 2 bases and J 9 bases, leaving 11 bases between the germline ends. This CDR3 is CASSLEQGGIQYF. The CDR3 coding sequence is TGTGCCAGCAGCTTAGAACAGGGCGGCATTCAGTACTTC.

A single count supports this clone. The J gene is TRBJ1-1, the V gene TRBV7-8; D remains ambiguous. Trimming stripped 1 base from V and 5 bases from J, with 14 bases between. CDR3 length: 15 amino acids. Germline V gives CDR1 SGHVS, CDR2 FQNEAQ. Written as DNA, the CDR3 is TGTGCCAGCAGCTTAGAGTACGCGGGCTCGACTGAAGCTTTCTTT. Its translation is CASSLEYAGSTEAFF.

V usage is TRBV27 and J usage is TRBJ1-4; TRBD1 aligns across 10 bases. V dropped 4 bases and J dropped 8; count of bases not matched to a gene: 4. The germline V gene encodes CDR1 MNHEY and CDR2 SMNVEV (reference sequence). The CDR3 has 14 amino acids. CDR3: CASSSGTGAEKLFF. The CDR3 DNA follows: TGTGCCAGCAGTTCCGGGACAGGGGCCGAAAAACTGTTTTTT.

The V gene is TRBV6-1, the J gene TRBJ1-2; TRBD1 might be the D (5 bases). This CDR3 has 12 amino acids. Trimming pared 3 bases from V and 5 bases from J, leaving 7 bases between. The germline V gene has CDR1 MNHNS and CDR2 SASEGT. CDR3 sequence: CASSDRDYGYTF. The CDR3 DNA follows: TGTGCCAGCAGTGACAGGGATTATGGCTACACCTTC.

The rearrangement links TRBV10-1 to TRBJ2-3, with D unresolved. The CDR3 consists of 13 residues. The V end was cut by 6 bases, the J end by 1 base, with 8 bases between. Germline lookup yields CDR1 WNHNN and CDR2 SYGVQD (reference sequence). CDR3 amino acids: CASRPAGTDTQYF. CDR3 DNA sequence: TGCGCCAGCAGACCAGCAGGCACAGATACGCAGTATTTT.

The V call is TRBV19, the J call TRBJ1-5; TRBD1 matches at 8 bases. The germline gives CDR1 LNHDA, CDR2 SQIVND (reference sequence). The CDR3 loop spans 15 amino acids. V was pared by 7 bases and J by 5 bases, with 10 bases of the junction left unmatched. The CDR3 DNA sequence: TGTGCCAGTAATGAAGACAGGGGATCGTATCAGCCCCAGCATTTT. Its translation is CASNEDRGSYQPQHF.

V is TRBV5-6 and J is TRBJ1-2, with D possibly TRBD1 on 5 matching bases. The CDR3 runs 14 residues. Germline values: CDR1 SGHDT, CDR2 YYEEEE. Trimming took off 7 bases at V and 7 bases at J, with 20 bases between the two ends. The CDR3 spells CASAKGQGPSGYTF. CDR3 DNA sequence: TGTGCCAGCGCCAAGGGCCAGGGTCCCAGTGGCTACACCTTC. Based on the CDR3 plus reference TRBV5-6 and TRBJ1-2, the full variable domain is DAGVTQSPTHLIKTRGQQVTLRCSPKSGHDTVSWYQQALGQGPQFIFQYYEEEERQRGNFPDRFSGHQFPNYSSELNVNALLLGDSALYLCASAKGQGPSGYTFGSGTRLTVV.

V usage is TRBV9 and J usage is TRBJ2-2, with D perhaps matching TRBD1 (6 bases). The V end lost 4 bases, the J end lost 2 bases, and 15 bases lay between the germline ends. The CDR3 is 16 amino acids. Germline CDR1 is SGDLS and CDR2 is YYNGEE. CDR3 sequence (DNA): TGTGCCAGCAGCCCACGGTGGGACATAAACACCGGGGAGCTGTTTTTT. Its protein is CASSPRWDINTGELFF. Filled out from reference TRBV9 and TRBJ2-2, the complete variable domain reads DSGVTQTPKHLITATGQRVTLRCSPRSGDLSVYWYQQSLDQGLQFLIQYYNGEERAKGNILERFSAQQFPDLHSELNLSSLELGDSALYFCASSPRWDINTGELFFGEGSRLTVL.

The genes are TRBV5-3 and TRBJ2-1, with a possible D match to TRBD1 (5 bases). TRBV5-3 falls under the ORF class, with uncertain function. The CDR3 covers 14 residues. V was pared by 2 bases and J by 8 bases, with 14 bases between. Here the CDR3 DNA reads TGTGCCAGAAGCTTTGTCAGACAGTCTTATGAGCAGTTCTTC. Its protein product is CARSFVRQSYEQFF.

V usage is TRBV4-3 and J usage is TRBJ2-5, with TRBD1 identical over 7 bases. V was pared by 0 bases and J by 1 base, with 2 bases of the junction left unmatched. Germline CDR1 reads LGHNA; CDR2 reads YSLEER. The CDR3 covers 15 residues. This chain's CDR3 is CASSQEWTGQETQYF. CDR3 DNA sequence: TGCGCCAGCAGCCAAGAATGGACAGGCCAAGAGACCCAGTACTTC.

As DNA, the CDR3 is TGTGCCAGCTGCGTGACCGGGCCCCTCTACGAGCAGTACTTC. It specifies CASCVTGPLYEQYF. This chain connects TRBV28 to TRBJ2-7; D not resolved. Germline-derived CDR1 and CDR2 are MDHEN and SYDVKM. V lost 8 bases and J lost 3, with 17 bases in between. The CDR3 is 14 amino acids.

The chain uses TRBV7-2 and TRBJ2-7; TRBD2 might be the D (6 bases). Germline CDR1 SGHTA, CDR2 FQGNSA. The CDR3 extends over 15 amino acids. Trimming removed 1 base at V and 6 bases at J, with 16 bases between. The CDR3 DNA reads as TGTGCCAGCAGCTTAGGACTAGGGGCTTCTGCCGAGCAGTACTTC. This sequence encodes CASSLGLGASAEQYF.

The chain links TRBV5-6 to TRBJ1-3, with D unresolved. Germline assignment: CDR1 SGHDT and CDR2 YYEEEE. The CDR3 length is 16 residues. Trimming stripped 0 bases from V and 6 bases from J, with 16 bases between. This CDR3 reads CASSLEGPGTANTIYF. In DNA form, the CDR3 reads TGTGCCAGCAGCTTGGAAGGCCCGGGTACGGCAAACACCATATATTTT.

V and J are TRBV6-5 and TRBJ2-7; D assignment may be TRBD1 or TRBD2 (5 bases each). CDR3 length equals 16 residues. Germline CDR1 is MNHEY and CDR2 is SVGAGI. With 0 bases removed from V and 2 bases from J, the gap between germline ends came to 14 bases. The CDR3 loop is CASSYSPGTATYEQYF. The CDR3 DNA follows: TGTGCCAGCAGTTACTCTCCCGGGACGGCGACCTACGAGCAGTACTTC.

The chain recombines TRBV9 with TRBJ2-1; D tentatively reads TRBD1 or TRBD2 (6 bases each). There are 15 residues in the CDR3. Trimming shortened V by 1 base and J by 4 bases, and 12 bases separated the two germline ends. The germline V gene has CDR1 SGDLS and CDR2 YYNGEE. The DNA for the CDR3 is TGTGCCAGCAGCGTAACGGGGGCCCCATACAATGAGCAGTTCTTC. It translates to CASSVTGAPYNEQFF.

Remarks on this clone: This specimen includes other DNA sequences encoding the same CDR3. J is TRBJ1-5 and V is TRBV27; D is unresolved. The CDR3 totals 14 residues. The V end lost 3 bases, the J end lost 2 bases, and 8 bases lay between the germline ends. Per germline, CDR1 MNHEY and CDR2 SMNVEV (reference sequence). The CDR3 sequence is CASSLVAGNQPQHF. In nucleotides, the CDR3 is TGTGCCAGCAGTTTGGTCGCGGGCAATCAGCCCCAGCATTTT.

This sequence joins TRBV7-9 and TRBJ2-1; D not certain. Trimming stripped 6 bases from V and 5 bases from J, with 17 bases between. From germline, CDR1 is SEHNR and CDR2 FQNEAQ (reference sequence). The CDR3 loop spans 15 amino acids. In DNA form, the CDR3 reads TGTGCCAGCAGAGTTGACGTAACAATTAACAATGAGCAGTTCTTC. Translating gives CASRVDVTINNEQFF.

V is TRBV19 and J is TRBJ2-7, with 7 bases aligning to TRBD2. V shed 4 bases, J shed 4 bases, and the junction held 10 bases outside the gene matches. CDR1 is LNHDA and CDR2 is SQIVND in the germline V gene (reference sequence). CDR3 length: 15 amino acids. The CDR3 is CASSNEGGGAYEQYF. The CDR3 DNA follows: TGTGCCAGTAGTAATGAGGGCGGGGGAGCTTACGAGCAGTACTTC.

There are many counts of this clone. This chain joins TRBV28 and TRBJ1-3; the D is unclear. This CDR3 is built from 14 residues. Between the trimmed V and J ends, which lost 4 bases and 2 bases, there was a span of 9 bases. Germline V gene sequence: CDR1 MDHEN, CDR2 SYDVKM. CDR3 loop: CASSYTAAGNTIYF. CDR3 in DNA: TGTGCCAGCAGTTACACAGCAGCTGGAAACACCATATATTTT.

The CDR3 sequence is CASSEGPRSYEQYF. CDR3 nucleotide sequence: TGTGCCAGCAGCGAGGGACCCCGCTCCTACGAGCAGTACTTC. This chain links TRBV5-6 with TRBJ2-7; either TRBD1 or TRBD2 may supply D (5 bases each). Per germline, CDR1 SGHDT and CDR2 YYEEEE. V lost 4 bases and J 0 bases, leaving 11 bases between the germline ends. The CDR3 runs to 14 residues.

This chain joins TRBV19 and TRBJ2-3; 14 nucleotides align to TRBD2. The CDR3 loop spans 16 amino acids. The germline V gene encodes CDR1 LNHDA and CDR2 SQIVND (reference sequence). Unmatched junction bases numbered 8, after V lost 7 bases and J lost 5 bases. This CDR3 is CASMPGLAGEVDTQYF. In nucleotides, the CDR3 is TGTGCCAGTATGCCGGGACTAGCGGGAGAAGTAGATACGCAGTATTTT.

V gene TRBV10-3 combines with J gene TRBJ1-1; perhaps TRBD1 as D (5 bases). Germline CDR1 and CDR2: ENHRY and SYGVKD. Trimming removed 10 bases at V and 0 bases at J, with 6 bases between. CDR3 length: 11 residues. The CDR3 DNA reads TGTGCCAGCAGGGTGAACACTGAAGCTTTCTTT. Protein: CASRVNTEAFF.

The rearrangement uses TRBV20-1 and TRBJ2-5; TRBD2 might be the D (5 bases). CDR3 length: 14 residues. The germline V gene encodes CDR1 DFQATT and CDR2 SNEGSKA (reference sequence). V was shortened by 3 bases and J by 6 bases, with 17 bases between the two germline ends. CDR3 in amino acids: CSASRSPRGQTQYF. In DNA form, the CDR3 reads TGCAGTGCTAGTCGAAGCCCCCGGGGTCAGACCCAGTACTTC.

The chain couples TRBV6-1 to TRBJ2-4; TRBD1 matches at 9 bases. The V gene's germline CDR1 is MNHNS and CDR2 SASEGT. V shed 2 bases and J 6 bases; nucleotides not matched to a gene: 17. The CDR3 covers 19 residues. The CDR3, as DNA: TGTGCCAGCAGTGAAAACAGGGGGCTCCTCAGCTGGAGCGGAAACATTCAGTACTTC. Its translation is CASSENRGLLSWSGNIQYF.

V and J are TRBV11-2 and TRBJ2-5; 8 bases line up with TRBD2. V lost 0 bases to trimming and J lost 4 bases; unmatched junction nucleotides: 1. Germline CDR1 is SGHAT and CDR2 is FQNNGV. The CDR3 has 14 residues. For the CDR3, the DNA is TGTGCCAGCAGCTTAGAGGCGGGGGGAGAGACCCAGTACTTC. This gives the protein CASSLEAGGETQYF.